A single sample is the source of the 17 T cell receptor beta chains below, sequenced in a study of T cells expressing NK-cell markers. Reanalyzing the 5' RACE reads, TCRdb keeps one entry per CDR3 protein, without DNA. In total, the table holds 500,000 to 600,000 distinct CDR3 sequences. The sample taken for sequencing was blood T cells: a sorted CD56 or NKG2C T cell subset, CD4+ or CD8+ T cells, or bulk PBMC T cells (not recorded which). The receptors were sampled from a man aged 18 to 30 in good health.

The chain is built from TRBV20-1 and TRBJ1-3. There are 13 residues in the CDR3. Germline V gives CDR1 DFQATT, CDR2 SNEGSKA (reference sequence). The chain's CDR3 is CSASVGVENTIYF.

The gene calls are TRBV29-1 and TRBJ2-1; as DNA is missing, the TRBD2 call by TCRdb cannot be tested. The CDR3 has 15 amino acids. Germline V gene sequence: CDR1 SQVTM, CDR2 ANQGSEA. CDR3 sequence: CSGREREIPYNEQFF.

The rearrangement links TRBV7-6 to TRBJ1-2; lacking DNA, the TRBD1 call made by TCRdb goes unchecked. Germline V gene sequence: CDR1 SGHVS, CDR2 FNYEAQ. The CDR3 is 14 residues long. CDR3 amino acids: CASSPFDSKYGYTF.

The V and J genes are TRBV4-3 and TRBJ2-1; TCRdb gives TRBD2 as the D gene, but with no DNA this cannot be confirmed. The CDR3 is made up of 17 amino acids. CDR1 LGHNA and CDR2 YSLEER come from the germline V gene. CDR3: CASSQARRAGTYNEQFF.

The chain carries TRBV5-1 and TRBJ2-3; the TRBD2 assignment by TCRdb is unverifiable without DNA. The germline V gene has CDR1 SGHRS and CDR2 YFSETQ. The CDR3 is 19 residues long. The CDR3 is CASSHGGAGTSFSTDTQYF.

The rearrangement uses TRBV5-5 and TRBJ2-1; the D gene TCRdb calls, TRBD2, cannot be checked with no DNA. The CDR3 has 13 residues. Germline-derived CDR1 and CDR2 are SGHKS and YYEKEE (reference sequence). CDR3 sequence reads: CASSLVAGDEQFF.

The chain joins TRBV9 to TRBJ2-1; the D call from TCRdb, TRBD1, cannot be confirmed without DNA. Germline V CDR1 and CDR2: SGDLS, YYNGEE. The CDR3 is made up of 15 amino acids. CDR3 loop: CASSLTSGGRNEQFF.

The chain links TRBV5-6 to TRBJ2-1; lacking DNA, the TRBD1 call made by TCRdb goes unchecked. Germline V gene data show CDR1 as SGHDT and CDR2 as YYEEEE. This CDR3 has 15 residues. CDR3 region: CASRERGRGQNEQFF.

The chain joins TRBV15 to TRBJ1-1. CDR3 length: 12 residues. CDR1 is LNHNV, CDR2 YYDKDF, per germline (reference sequence). The CDR3 is CATSREEGEAFF.

This sequence joins TRBV10-3 and TRBJ2-3; the D call from TCRdb, TRBD1, cannot be confirmed without DNA. The length of the CDR3 is 16 residues. Germline CDR1 is ENHRY and CDR2 is SYGVKD. The CDR3 here is CAISEQGRQTTDTQYF.

The chain couples TRBV3-1 to TRBJ2-5; TCRdb selects TRBD2, and the lack of DNA leaves this call unchecked. The CDR3 contains 18 residues. The germline CDR1 and CDR2 sequences are LGHDT and YNNKEL (reference sequence). The CDR3: CASQGPTGGDRAGETQYF.

This CDR3 reads CASSQEAGRGTIRNEQFF. The chain employs TRBV3-1 and TRBJ2-1; TCRdb returns TRBD1, unconfirmable since there is no DNA. This CDR3 has 18 amino acids. CDR1 is LGHDT, CDR2 YNNKEL, per germline (reference sequence).

The CDR3 sequence: CASISLGAAGELFF. This chain links TRBV3-1 with TRBJ2-2; TCRdb's D call, TRBD1, is unchecked because there is no DNA. The CDR3 covers 14 residues. The germline CDR1 and CDR2 sequences are LGHDT and YNNKEL (reference sequence).

The V gene is TRBV20-1, the J gene TRBJ2-5; TCRdb lists TRBD1, though no DNA is available to test this call. The germline V gene has CDR1 DFQATT and CDR2 SNEGSKA (reference sequence). The CDR3 contains 14 residues. This chain's CDR3 is CSARKGQNQETQYF.

The chain combines TRBV29-1 with TRBJ2-5. The germline gives CDR1 SQVTM, CDR2 ANQGSEA. This CDR3 is built from 14 residues. The CDR3 here is CSVVGQSNQETQYF. The full variable domain, completed using reference TRBV29-1 and TRBJ2-5, is SAVISQKPSRDICQRGTSLTIQCQVDSQVTMMFWYRQQPGQSLTLIATANQGSEATYESGFVIDKFPISRPNLTFSTLTVSNMSPEDSSIYLCSVVGQSNQETQYFGPGTRLLVL.

This chain connects TRBV11-2 to TRBJ2-1; TCRdb proposes TRBD2, but this gene call is untestable without DNA. The CDR3 totals 16 residues. Germline V lookup: CDR1 SGHAT, CDR2 FQNNGV. The chain's CDR3 is CASSFSVTGVHDEQFF.

This rearrangement joins TRBV6-1 to TRBJ2-2; no DNA is available, so the TRBD1 call from TCRdb remains unchecked. The CDR3 extends over 14 amino acids. Germline-derived CDR1 and CDR2 are MNHNS and SASEGT. CDR3 protein: CATRGGTPSRELFF.